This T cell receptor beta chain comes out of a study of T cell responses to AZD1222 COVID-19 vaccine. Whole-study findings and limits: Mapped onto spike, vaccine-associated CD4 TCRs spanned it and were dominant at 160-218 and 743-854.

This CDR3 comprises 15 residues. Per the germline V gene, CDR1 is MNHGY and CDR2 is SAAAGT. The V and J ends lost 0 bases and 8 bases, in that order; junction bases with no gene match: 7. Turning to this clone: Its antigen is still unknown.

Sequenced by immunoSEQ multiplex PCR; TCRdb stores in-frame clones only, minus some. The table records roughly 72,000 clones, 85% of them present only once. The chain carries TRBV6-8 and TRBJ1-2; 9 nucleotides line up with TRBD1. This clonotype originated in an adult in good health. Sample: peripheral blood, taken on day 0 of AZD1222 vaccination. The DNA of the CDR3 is TGTGCCAGCAGTTACTCCGGGGACAGGGCGGCCGGCTACACCTTC. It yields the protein CASSYSGDRAAGYTF.